The rows below give T cell receptor beta chains drawn from one sample of a study of monozygotic twins with inflammatory bowel disease. Reprocessing the 5' RACE reads, TCRdb reports a single entry for every CDR3 protein and omits DNA. The table for this sample gives roughly 100,000 distinct CDR3 sequences. The sample taken for sequencing was blood. The origin of the receptors is a human donor with ulcerative colitis or Crohn's disease, or a healthy co-twin of an affected twin (not recorded which). Both conserved end residues are part of each CDR3.

v_call,j_call,cdr3_aa
TRBV20-1,TRBJ1-1,CRGGPTGRSEAFF
TRBV5-5,TRBJ1-2,CASSLGVGNPIANYGYTF
TRBV12-3/TRBV12-4,TRBJ2-7,CASSPGLHEQYF
TRBV7-2,TRBJ2-2,CASSRRPRGTNTGELFF
TRBV20-1,TRBJ2-7,CSAPDSSYEQYF
TRBV2,TRBJ2-2,CASSLQGLLAGELFF
TRBV5-1,TRBJ2-7,CASSLRVFYEQYF
TRBV5-1,TRBJ1-1,CASSFWQDREAFF
TRBV12-3/TRBV12-4,TRBJ2-3,CASSPGTVSTDTQYF
TRBV18,TRBJ2-1,CASSPRGQTVAGTEIDEQFF
TRBV19,TRBJ1-1,CASSPRPREAFF
TRBV19,TRBJ2-3,CASSGAGGTDTQYF
TRBV27,TRBJ1-2,CASSAQGHGYTF
TRBV12-3/TRBV12-4,TRBJ2-3,CASSLSDRVVRTQYF